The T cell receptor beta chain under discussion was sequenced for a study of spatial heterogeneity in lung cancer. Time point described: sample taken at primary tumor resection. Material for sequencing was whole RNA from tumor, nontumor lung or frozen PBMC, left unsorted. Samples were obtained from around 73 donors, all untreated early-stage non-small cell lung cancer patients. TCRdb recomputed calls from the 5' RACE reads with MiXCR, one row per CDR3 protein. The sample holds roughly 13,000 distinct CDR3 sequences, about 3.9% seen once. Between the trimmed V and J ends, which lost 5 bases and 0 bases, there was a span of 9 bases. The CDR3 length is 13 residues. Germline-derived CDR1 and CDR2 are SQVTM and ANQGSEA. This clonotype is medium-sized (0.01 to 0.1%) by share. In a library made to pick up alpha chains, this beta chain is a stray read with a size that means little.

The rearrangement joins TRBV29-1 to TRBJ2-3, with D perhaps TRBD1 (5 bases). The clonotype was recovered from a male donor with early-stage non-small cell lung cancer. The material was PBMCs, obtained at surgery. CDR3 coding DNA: TGCAGCGTTACACAGGTCAGCACAGATACGCAGTATTTT. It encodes CSVTQVSTDTQYF.